This T cell receptor beta chain was sequenced for a study of cytomegalovirus exposure and HLA in healthy donors. The primer mix had 60 Vbeta and 13 Jbeta primers. The method was immunoSEQ multiplex PCR; TCRdb's version includes in-frame clones alone and lacks a portion of them. Among tens of thousands of clones listed, 65% were seen once. Per the germline V gene, CDR1 is SGHRS and CDR2 is YFSETQ. The J segment lost 5 bases and the V segment lost 7 bases, leaving 11 bases of the junction unmatched. The CDR3 consists of 15 residues. Despite likely unrecorded immune exposures, the donors were nominally healthy at the time of sampling.

The TCR sequence derives from a woman aged 45-60 years in good health and CMV-seropositive. The V and J genes are TRBV5-1 and TRBJ2-2, with 7 positions matching TRBD2. The specimen was PBMCs. CDR3 sequence (DNA): TGCGCCAGCTCCCGCGGGGGAATAGAAACCGGGGAGCTGTTTTTT. It yields the protein CASSRGGIETGELFF.